The 22 T cell receptor beta chains in this list originate from one sample, sequenced in a study of T cell repertoires in cytomegalovirus infection (dated by TCRdb to the late 2010s). The run used an Illumina HiSeq 1500. TCRdb ran its own pipeline on the public reads, namely fastp trimming at Q25 and MiXCR clone calling, and kept in-frame beta chains. Here each entry gathers all rows of one CDR3 protein and keeps the most common genes and DNA. Present in this sample are 750,000 to 950,000 distinct CDR3 sequences, around 29% of which were seen just once. The biggest ten clones account for 10% to 15% of the sample. Their target antigens are unknown. The treatment or condition label for this specimen denotes: in vitro stimulation with specific CMV peptide epitopes to enrich CMV-specific T cells. Sequencing used cultured CD8+ T cells from PBMCs, obtained from culture after CMV antigen stimulation. Source of these receptors: a human donor in good health (CMV status not recorded). Some clones in this sample may be carry-over from other donors' samples.

This clonotype occurred many times. The chain recombines TRBV6-1 with TRBJ1-1; tentative D call: TRBD1 (5 bases). V lost 4 bases and J lost 1, with 19 bases in between. CDR1 and CDR2 from the germline V gene are MNHNS and SASEGT. The CDR3 is 17 residues long. The CDR3 region has the DNA TGTGCCAGCAGTGTCGGTACACTCAGGGTTGAGAACACTGAAGCTTTCTTT. Its translation: CASSVGTLRVENTEAFF.

In its sample, this clonotype was seen a few times. This sequence joins TRBV7-8 and TRBJ2-5; D may correspond to TRBD1 or TRBD2 (6 bases each). Deletions cut 3 bases from V and 5 bases from J, with 10 bases between. Germline assignment: CDR1 SGHVS and CDR2 FQNEAQ. The CDR3 spans 13 residues. The CDR3 here is CASSFGGSETQYF. DNA for the CDR3: TGTGCCAGCAGCTTCGGGGGCAGCGAGACCCAGTACTTC.

V and J are TRBV12-3 or TRBV12-4 and TRBJ1-1, with 7 bases matching TRBD1. CDR3 length equals 17 residues. Trimming cost V 3 bases and J 0 bases; bases outside gene matches: 10. The CDR3 protein is CASSLFRDSPVNTEAFF. CDR3 coding DNA: TGTGCCAGCAGTTTGTTCCGGGACAGCCCAGTGAACACTGAAGCTTTCTTT.

This clonotype turned up a few times. The chain combines TRBV14 with TRBJ1-1, with unresolved D. V dropped 0 bases and J dropped 3 bases, with 8 bases sitting between them. The CDR3 sequence is 14 residues long. The germline gives CDR1 SGHDN, CDR2 FVKESK. CDR3 nucleotide sequence: TGTGCCAGCAGCCAAGAGGGTGGGTACACTGAAGCTTTCTTT. It specifies CASSQEGGYTEAFF. The full variable domain, with the rest looked up from reference TRBV14 and TRBJ1-1, is EAGVTQFPSHSVIEKGQTVTLRCDPISGHDNLYWYRRVMGKEIKFLLHFVKESKQDESGMPNNRFLAERTGGTYSTLKVQPAELEDSGVYFCASSQEGGYTEAFFGQGTRLTVV.

The V and J genes are TRBV19 and TRBJ1-1; TRBD1 is a possible D gene (5 bases). The CDR3 is 13 amino acids. The germline gives CDR1 LNHDA, CDR2 SQIVND (reference sequence). V was cut by 7 bases and J by 4 bases, with 13 bases left in between. For the CDR3, the DNA is TGTGCCAGTATTAAGGGGATGACCACTGAAGCTTTCTTT. Protein: CASIKGMTTEAFF.

This clonotype appeared a few times. The V gene is TRBV28, the J gene TRBJ2-7; possibly TRBD1 for D (6 bases). The CDR3 covers 13 residues. The germline gives CDR1 MDHEN, CDR2 SYDVKM. Trimming took 8 bases from V and 3 from J, leaving 14 bases between them. CDR3 in DNA: TGTGCCAGCTCCCCCCAGGGGAACTACGAGCAGTACGTC. Residues: CASSPQGNYEQYV.

Of note for this clonotype: Germline and junction disagree at one end, which may indicate a read error. The gene calls are TRBV7-6 and TRBJ1-2, with no clear D. This CDR3 has 14 amino acids. From germline, CDR1 is SGHVS and CDR2 FNYEAQ. The CDR3 region has the DNA TGTGCTAGCAGCTTAGCAAGGGAGAACTATGGCTACACCTTC. Protein: CASSLARENYGYTF.

The chain is built from TRBV7-9 and TRBJ1-2; D is unclear. The length of the CDR3 is 16 residues. Germline V gene data show CDR1 as SEHNR and CDR2 as FQNEAQ (reference sequence). Between the trimmed V and J ends, which lost 4 bases and 0 bases, there was a span of 15 bases. CDR3 coding DNA: TGTGCCAGCAGCTCGTCGAATGGGCTCGCTAACTATGGCTACACCTTC. Translation: CASSSSNGLANYGYTF.

This clonotype has more than one count but fewer than ten. V usage is TRBV7-2 and J usage is TRBJ1-6, with D possibly being TRBD1 (6 bases). CDR1 is SGHTA, CDR2 FQGNSA, per germline. Trimming left V 5 bases short and J 5 bases short, with 13 bases between. CDR3 size: 15 residues. The CDR3 spells CASSAGRGHNSPLHF. CDR3 sequence (DNA): TGTGCCAGCAGCGCGGGCCGGGGGCATAATTCACCCCTCCACTTT.

This clonotype has only one observation. This sequence joins TRBV12-5 and TRBJ2-1; tentative D call: TRBD1 (5 bases). The CDR3 contains 12 residues. The germline gives CDR1 LGHNT, CDR2 FRNRAP. V lost 5 bases to trimming and J lost 10 bases, with 12 bases between them. This CDR3 reads CASGISYREQFF. DNA for the CDR3: TGTGCTAGTGGTATCTCCTACAGGGAGCAGTTCTTC.

This clonotype was counted only a few times. This chain links TRBV19 with TRBJ1-2; no firm D call. CDR3 length: 16 amino acids. Germline CDR1 and CDR2: LNHDA and SQIVND (reference sequence). The V end was cut by 3 bases, the J end by 6 bases, with 20 bases between. CDR3 loop: CASSMLSFEYPDGYTF. The CDR3 DNA follows: TGTGCCAGTAGTATGTTAAGTTTCGAATATCCGGATGGCTACACCTTC.

This clonotype was detected many times. The rearrangement links TRBV12-3 or TRBV12-4 to TRBJ2-6; 8 bases are shared with TRBD1. J lost 8 bases, V lost 3 bases, and 12 bases had no gene match. The CDR3 sequence is 17 residues long. The CDR3 protein is CASSFSGPGQDPNVLTF. CDR3 sequence (DNA): TGTGCCAGCAGTTTTTCTGGCCCGGGACAGGACCCCAACGTCCTGACTTTC.

The chain employs TRBV13 and TRBJ1-1; D is perhaps TRBD1 (5 bases). CDR3 size: 13 residues. Germline V gives CDR1 PRHDT, CDR2 FYEKMQ (reference sequence). V dropped 5 bases and J dropped 8 bases, with 15 bases sitting between them. The CDR3 reads CASSPRDSAEAFF. As DNA, the CDR3 is TGTGCCAGCAGCCCCCGGGACTCCGCCGAAGCTTTCTTT.

Many counts were recorded for this clonotype. V usage is TRBV7-2 and J usage is TRBJ2-3, with 7 bases fitting TRBD1. The junction had 15 bases not matched to a gene; V was cut back by 4 bases and J by 5 bases. Germline V gene lookup returns CDR1 SGHTA and CDR2 FQGNSA. The CDR3 runs 17 residues. The DNA for the CDR3 is TGTGCCAGCAGCTCCGCTCCCCGCAGGGGGATTCGAGATACGCAGTATTTT. Translating gives CASSSAPRRGIRDTQYF.

This clonotype was observed a handful of times. The chain employs TRBV10-3 and TRBJ2-3; a weak D match, TRBD1 (7 bases). The germline V and J ends were trimmed by 6 bases and 1 base, with 20 bases remaining between them. There are 17 residues in the CDR3. Germline V gene lookup returns CDR1 ENHRY and CDR2 SYGVKD. CDR3 sequence reads: CAIRRFEAGQRTDTQYF. CDR3 nucleotide sequence: TGTGCCATCAGACGGTTTGAGGCGGGACAGCGCACAGATACGCAGTATTTT.

This clonotype came up many times. In DNA form, the CDR3 reads TGTGCCAGCAGCTCCGGGGTTACTTATTCACCCCTCCACTTT. Translating it yields CASSSGVTYSPLHF. The rearrangement uses TRBV7-8 and TRBJ1-6; D not certain. The germline V and J ends were trimmed by 4 bases and 8 bases, with 12 bases remaining between them. Germline values: CDR1 SGHVS, CDR2 FQNEAQ. The CDR3 contains 14 residues.

Many counts were recorded for this clonotype. At one of its ends the junction is not consistent with the germline gene, which may arise from a read error. This chain links TRBV7-7 with TRBJ2-2; D perhaps matches TRBD1 (5 bases). This CDR3 is built from 14 residues. CDR1 and CDR2 (germline): SSHAT, FNYEAQ (reference sequence). The CDR3 sequence: CASSLGVGTGELFF. CDR3 nucleotides: TGTGCTAGCAGCTTAGGGGTTGGCACCGGGGAGCTGTTTTTT.

The gene calls are TRBV6-5 and TRBJ2-3, with TRBD1 as a possible D gene (7 bases). Looked up from germline, CDR1 is MNHEY and CDR2 is SVGAGI. This CDR3 has 14 residues. The ends were cut back, 11 bases at V and 7 bases at J, with 22 bases in the middle. The CDR3 nucleotides are TGTGCCTCAAGGGGGGCAGGGGGATGGTATACGCAGTATTTT. Translating gives CASRGAGGWYTQYF.

The chain is built from TRBV6-6 and TRBJ1-3; no clear D. Trimming took off 0 bases at V and 0 bases at J, with 9 bases between the two ends. Looked up from germline, CDR1 is MNHNY and CDR2 is SVGAGI (reference sequence). The CDR3 contains 16 residues. The CDR3 is CASSYSHGPSGNTIYF. Here the CDR3 DNA reads TGTGCCAGCAGTTACTCGCACGGACCCTCTGGAAACACCATATATTTT.

This rearrangement joins TRBV5-6 to TRBJ2-3; 9 bases map to TRBD2. CDR1 and CDR2 (germline): SGHDT, YYEEEE. Germline trimming cut 1 base from V and 3 bases from J; bases unmatched to any gene: 3. The CDR3 runs to 15 residues. CDR3: CASSLKSGGTDTQYF. The CDR3 DNA follows: TGTGCCAGCAGCTTGAAAAGCGGGGGGACAGATACGCAGTATTTT.

The rearrangement joins TRBV12-3 or TRBV12-4 to TRBJ2-1, with 8 bases that match TRBD1. V was pared by 7 bases and J by 1 base, with 18 bases of the junction left unmatched. This CDR3 has 19 amino acids. CDR3 sequence reads: CASTHRDRRLLGSYNEQFF. In DNA form, the CDR3 reads TGTGCCAGCACCCACCGGGACAGGCGCCTTCTGGGGTCCTACAATGAGCAGTTCTTC.

The chain uses TRBV4-1 and TRBJ2-1; 11 nucleotides align to TRBD2. This CDR3 is built from 21 residues. After removal of 2 bases from V and 0 bases from J, the junction contained 15 bases not matched to a gene. CDR1 and CDR2 from the germline V gene are MGHRA and YSYEKL. The CDR3 here is CASSQKPGLAGGQSSYNEQFF. Written as DNA, the CDR3 is TGCGCCAGCAGCCAAAAGCCCGGGCTAGCGGGGGGCCAGAGCTCCTACAATGAGCAGTTCTTC.